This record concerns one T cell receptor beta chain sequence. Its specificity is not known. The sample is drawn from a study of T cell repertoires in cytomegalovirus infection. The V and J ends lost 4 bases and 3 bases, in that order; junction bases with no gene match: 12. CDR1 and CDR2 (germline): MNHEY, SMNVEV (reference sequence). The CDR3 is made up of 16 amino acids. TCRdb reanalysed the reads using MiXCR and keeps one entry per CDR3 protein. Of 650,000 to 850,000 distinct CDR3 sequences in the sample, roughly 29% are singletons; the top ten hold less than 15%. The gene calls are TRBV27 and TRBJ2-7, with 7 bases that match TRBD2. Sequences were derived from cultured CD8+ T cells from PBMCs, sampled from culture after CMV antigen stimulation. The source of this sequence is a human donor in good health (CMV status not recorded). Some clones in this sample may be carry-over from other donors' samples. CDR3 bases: TGTGCCAGCAGTTCCAGTGTCGGGACTATAGTCTACGAGCAGTACGTC. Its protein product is CASSSSVGTIVYEQYV.